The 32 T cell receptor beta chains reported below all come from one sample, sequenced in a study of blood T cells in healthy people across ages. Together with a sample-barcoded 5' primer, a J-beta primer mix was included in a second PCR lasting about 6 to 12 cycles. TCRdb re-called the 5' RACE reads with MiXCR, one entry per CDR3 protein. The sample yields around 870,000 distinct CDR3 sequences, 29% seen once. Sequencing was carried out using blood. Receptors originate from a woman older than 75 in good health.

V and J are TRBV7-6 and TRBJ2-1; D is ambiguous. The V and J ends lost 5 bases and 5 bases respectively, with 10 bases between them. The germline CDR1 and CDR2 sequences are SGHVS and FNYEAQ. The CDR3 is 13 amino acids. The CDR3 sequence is CASSSAYNNEQFF. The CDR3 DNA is TGTGCCAGCAGCAGTGCCTACAACAATGAGCAGTTCTTC.

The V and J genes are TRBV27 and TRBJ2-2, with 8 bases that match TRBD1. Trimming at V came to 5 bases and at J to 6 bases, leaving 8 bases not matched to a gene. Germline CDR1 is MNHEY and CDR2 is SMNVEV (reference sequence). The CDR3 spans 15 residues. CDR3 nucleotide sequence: TGTGCCAGCAGTGCGGACAGGGTTGGGCCCGGGGAGCTGTTTTTT. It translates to CASSADRVGPGELFF.

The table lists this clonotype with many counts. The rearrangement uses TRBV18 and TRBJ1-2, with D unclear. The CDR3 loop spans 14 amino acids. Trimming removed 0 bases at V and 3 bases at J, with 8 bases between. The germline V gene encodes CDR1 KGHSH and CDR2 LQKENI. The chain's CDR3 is CASSPPGTYYGYTF. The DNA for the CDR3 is TGTGCCAGCTCACCACCGGGTACCTACTATGGCTACACCTTC. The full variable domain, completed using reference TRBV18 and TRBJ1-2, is NAGVMQNPRHLVRRRGQEARLRCSPMKGHSHVYWYRQLPEEGLKFMVYLQKENIIDESGMPKERFSAEFPKEGPSILRIQQVVRGDSAAYFCASSPPGTYYGYTFGSGTRLTVV.

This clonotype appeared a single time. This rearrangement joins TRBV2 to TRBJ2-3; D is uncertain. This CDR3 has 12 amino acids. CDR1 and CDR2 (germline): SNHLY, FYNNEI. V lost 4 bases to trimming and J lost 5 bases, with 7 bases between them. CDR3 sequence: CASSVAVDTQYF. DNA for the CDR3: TGTGCCAGCAGTGTTGCGGTAGATACGCAGTATTTT.

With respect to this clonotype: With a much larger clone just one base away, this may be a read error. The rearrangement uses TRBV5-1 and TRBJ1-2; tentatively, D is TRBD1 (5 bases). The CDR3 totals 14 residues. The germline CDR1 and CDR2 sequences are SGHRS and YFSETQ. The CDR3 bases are TGCGCCAGCGGCTTAGAGACAGATAACTATGGCTACACCTTC. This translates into CASGLETDNYGYTF.

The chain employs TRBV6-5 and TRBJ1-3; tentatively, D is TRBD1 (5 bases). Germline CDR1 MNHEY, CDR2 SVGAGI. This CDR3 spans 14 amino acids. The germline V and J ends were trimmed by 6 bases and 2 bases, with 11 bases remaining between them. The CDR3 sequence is CASRRQGTGNTIYF. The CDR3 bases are TGTGCCAGCAGAAGGCAGGGAACTGGAAACACCATATATTTT.

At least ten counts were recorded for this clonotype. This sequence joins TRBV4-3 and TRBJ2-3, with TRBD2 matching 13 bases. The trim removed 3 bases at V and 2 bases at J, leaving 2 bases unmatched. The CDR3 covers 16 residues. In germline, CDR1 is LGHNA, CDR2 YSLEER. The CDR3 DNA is TGCGCCAGCAGCCATACTAGCGGGGGGGCCACAGATACGCAGTATTTT. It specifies CASSHTSGGATDTQYF.

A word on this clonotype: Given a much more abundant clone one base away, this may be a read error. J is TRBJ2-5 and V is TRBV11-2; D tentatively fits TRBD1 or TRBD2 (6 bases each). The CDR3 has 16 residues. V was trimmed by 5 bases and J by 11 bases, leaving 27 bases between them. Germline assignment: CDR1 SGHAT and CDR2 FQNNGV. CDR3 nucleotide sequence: TGTGCCAGCAGCCCACTAGCTGGGGGCAGGTACAATGAGCAGTACTTC. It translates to CASSPLAGGRYNEQYF.

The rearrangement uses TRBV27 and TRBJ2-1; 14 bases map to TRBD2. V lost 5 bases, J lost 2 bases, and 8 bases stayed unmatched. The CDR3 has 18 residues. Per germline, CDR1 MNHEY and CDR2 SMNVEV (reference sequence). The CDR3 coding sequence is TGTGCCAGCAGTCCTGCCCTGGGACTAGCGGGAGCCTACAATGAGCAGTTCTTC. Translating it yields CASSPALGLAGAYNEQFF.

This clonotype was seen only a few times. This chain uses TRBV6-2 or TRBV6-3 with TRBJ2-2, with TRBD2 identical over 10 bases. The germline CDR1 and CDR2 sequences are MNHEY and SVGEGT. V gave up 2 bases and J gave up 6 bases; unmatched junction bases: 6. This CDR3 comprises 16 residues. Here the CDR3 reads CASSYERGGLAGELFF. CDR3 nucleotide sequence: TGTGCCAGCAGTTACGAGCGGGGGGGCCTCGCCGGGGAGCTGTTTTTT.

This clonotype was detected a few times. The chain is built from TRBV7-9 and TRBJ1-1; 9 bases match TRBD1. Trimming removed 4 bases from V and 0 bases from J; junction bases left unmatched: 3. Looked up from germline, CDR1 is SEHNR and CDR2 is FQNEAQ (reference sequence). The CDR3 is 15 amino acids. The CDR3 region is CASSWTGALNTEAFF. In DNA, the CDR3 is TGTGCCAGCAGCTGGACAGGGGCTTTGAACACTGAAGCTTTCTTT. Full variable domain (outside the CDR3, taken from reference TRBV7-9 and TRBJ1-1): DTGVSQNPRHKITKRGQNVTFRCDPISEHNRLYWYRQTLGQGPEFLTYFQNEAQLEKSRLLSDRFSAERPKGSFSTLEIQRTEQGDSAMYLCASSWTGALNTEAFFGQGTRLTVV.

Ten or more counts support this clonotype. The DNA of the CDR3 is TGCAGTGCTAGAACTGGGGGTGGAGCAGAGACCCAGTACTTC. It codes for CSARTGGGAETQYF. The chain has TRBV20-1 and TRBJ2-5; perhaps D is TRBD1 or TRBD2 (5 bases each). Germline CDR1 DFQATT, CDR2 SNEGSKA (reference sequence). The CDR3 sequence is 14 residues long. V lost 2 bases to trimming and J lost 4 bases, with 14 bases between them.

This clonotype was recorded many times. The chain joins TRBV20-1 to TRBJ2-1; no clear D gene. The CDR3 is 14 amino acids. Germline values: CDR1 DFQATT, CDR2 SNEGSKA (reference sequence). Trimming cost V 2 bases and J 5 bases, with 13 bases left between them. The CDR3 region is CSARKVGANNEQFF. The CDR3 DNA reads TGCAGTGCTAGAAAGGTAGGAGCGAACAATGAGCAGTTCTTC.

CDR3 sequence: CSVEDLGVGRSEQYF. The CDR3 DNA is TGCAGCGTTGAAGACCTCGGGGTGGGTCGGAGCGAGCAGTACTTC. This chain uses TRBV29-1 with TRBJ2-5; a possible D gene is TRBD2 (5 bases). The J call could be wrong; TRBJ2-7 is a better fit for the DNA end. CDR3 length equals 15 residues. CDR1 is SQVTM, CDR2 ANQGSEA, per germline.

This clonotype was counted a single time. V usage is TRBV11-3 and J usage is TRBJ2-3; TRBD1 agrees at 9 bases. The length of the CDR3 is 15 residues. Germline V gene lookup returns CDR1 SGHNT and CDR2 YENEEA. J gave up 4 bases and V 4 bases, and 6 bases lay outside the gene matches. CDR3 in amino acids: CASSSGQGLSDTQYF. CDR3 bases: TGTGCCAGCAGCTCGGGACAGGGCCTATCAGATACGCAGTATTTT. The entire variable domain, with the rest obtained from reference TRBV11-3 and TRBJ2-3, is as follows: EAGVVQSPRYKIIEKKQPVAFWCNPISGHNTLYWYLQNLGQGPELLIRYENEEAVDDSQLPKDRFSAERLKGVDSTLKIQPAELGDSAVYLCASSSGQGLSDTQYFGPGTRLTVL.

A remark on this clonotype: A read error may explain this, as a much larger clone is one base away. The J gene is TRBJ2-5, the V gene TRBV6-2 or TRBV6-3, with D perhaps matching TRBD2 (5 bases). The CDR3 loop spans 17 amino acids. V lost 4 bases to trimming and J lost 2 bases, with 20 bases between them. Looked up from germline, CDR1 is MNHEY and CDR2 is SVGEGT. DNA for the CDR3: TGTGCCAGCAGTTGCTCGGGATTAGCAATAGATCAAGAGACCCAGTACTTC. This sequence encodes CASSCSGLAIDQETQYF.

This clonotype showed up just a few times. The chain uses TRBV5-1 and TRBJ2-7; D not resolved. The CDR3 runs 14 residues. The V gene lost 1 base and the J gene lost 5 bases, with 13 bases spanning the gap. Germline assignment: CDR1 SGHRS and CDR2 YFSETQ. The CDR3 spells CASSLSPGENEQYF. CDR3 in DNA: TGCGCCAGCAGCTTGTCACCAGGAGAAAACGAGCAGTACTTC.

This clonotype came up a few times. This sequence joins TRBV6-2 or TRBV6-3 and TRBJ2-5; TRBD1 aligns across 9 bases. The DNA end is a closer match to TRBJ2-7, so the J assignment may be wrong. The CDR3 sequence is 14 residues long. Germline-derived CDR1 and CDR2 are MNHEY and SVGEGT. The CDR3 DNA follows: TGTGCCAGCAGTTTTGGGAGACAGGGGGGCGAGCAGTACTTC. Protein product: CASSFGRQGGEQYF.

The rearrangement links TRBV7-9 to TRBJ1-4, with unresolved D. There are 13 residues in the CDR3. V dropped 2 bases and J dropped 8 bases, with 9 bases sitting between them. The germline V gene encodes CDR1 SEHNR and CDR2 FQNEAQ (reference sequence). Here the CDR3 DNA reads TGTGCCAGCAGCTTACAAGGATGGGAAAAACTGTTTTTT. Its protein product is CASSLQGWEKLFF.

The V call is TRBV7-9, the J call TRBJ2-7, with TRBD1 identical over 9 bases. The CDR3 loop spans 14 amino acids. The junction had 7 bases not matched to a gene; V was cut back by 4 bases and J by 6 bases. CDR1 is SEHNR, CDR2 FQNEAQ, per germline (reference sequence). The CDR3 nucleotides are TGTGCCAGCAGCTCGACCGGGACAGGGTTCGAGCAGTACTTC. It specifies CASSSTGTGFEQYF.

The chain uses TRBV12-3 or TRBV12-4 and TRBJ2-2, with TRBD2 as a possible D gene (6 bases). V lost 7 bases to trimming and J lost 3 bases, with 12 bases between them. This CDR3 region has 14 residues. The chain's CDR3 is CASNGGIDTGELFF. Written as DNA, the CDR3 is TGTGCCAGCAACGGGGGTATCGACACCGGGGAGCTGTTTTTT.

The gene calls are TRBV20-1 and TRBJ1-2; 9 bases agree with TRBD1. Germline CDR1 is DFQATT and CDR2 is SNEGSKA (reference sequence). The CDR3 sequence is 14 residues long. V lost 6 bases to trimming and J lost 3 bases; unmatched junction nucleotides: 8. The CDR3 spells CSAVTGGSYYGYTF. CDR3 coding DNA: TGCAGTGCAGTTACAGGGGGCTCTTACTATGGCTACACCTTC.

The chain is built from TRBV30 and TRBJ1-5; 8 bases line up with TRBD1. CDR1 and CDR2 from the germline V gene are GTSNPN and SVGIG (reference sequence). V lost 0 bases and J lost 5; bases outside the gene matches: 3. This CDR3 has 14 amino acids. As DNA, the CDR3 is TGTGCCTGGAGTGTAGGACAGGGAGATCAGCCCCAGCATTTT. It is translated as CAWSVGQGDQPQHF.

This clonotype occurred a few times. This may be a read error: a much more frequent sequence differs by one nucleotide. CDR3 sequence: CASSLLALSGTGKGNEQYF. DNA for the CDR3: TGTGCCAGCAGCTTACTGGCCTTGTCCGGGACAGGGAAGGGGAATGAGCAGTACTTC. This rearrangement joins TRBV7-2 to TRBJ2-7; 9 bases are shared with TRBD1. The V segment lost 2 bases and the J segment 7 bases; nucleotides outside the gene matches: 21. CDR1 is SGHTA and CDR2 is FQGNSA in the germline V gene. The CDR3 sequence is 19 residues long.

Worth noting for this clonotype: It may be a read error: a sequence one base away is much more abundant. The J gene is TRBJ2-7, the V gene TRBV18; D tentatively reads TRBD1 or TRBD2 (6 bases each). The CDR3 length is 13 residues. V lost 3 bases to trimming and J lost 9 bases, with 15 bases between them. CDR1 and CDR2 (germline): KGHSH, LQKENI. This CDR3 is CASSPFKGGGQYF. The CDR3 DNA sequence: TGTGCCAGCTCACCTTTTAAGGGGGGCGGGCAGTACTTC.

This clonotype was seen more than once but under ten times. The DNA for the CDR3 is TGTGCCAGCAGTTTATCGTTGGGACAGGTCAACACCGGGGAGCTGTTTTTT. This gives the protein CASSLSLGQVNTGELFF. The V gene is TRBV27, the J gene TRBJ2-2; the match to TRBD1 covers 8 bases. This CDR3 is built from 17 residues. With 0 bases clipped from V and 2 bases from J, the junction kept 5 bases outside the gene matches. The germline gives CDR1 MNHEY, CDR2 SMNVEV (reference sequence).

In nucleotides, the CDR3 is TGTGCCAGCAGTTACTCGATCGGCGCAGGGGGCGAGAGTAATGAAAAACTGTTTTTT. Translated, it gives CASSYSIGAGGESNEKLFF. V is TRBV6-5 and J is TRBJ1-4, with 8 bases that match TRBD1. Per germline, CDR1 MNHEY and CDR2 SVGAGI. The CDR3 consists of 19 residues. V was clipped by 0 bases and J by 4 bases; unmatched bases: 13.

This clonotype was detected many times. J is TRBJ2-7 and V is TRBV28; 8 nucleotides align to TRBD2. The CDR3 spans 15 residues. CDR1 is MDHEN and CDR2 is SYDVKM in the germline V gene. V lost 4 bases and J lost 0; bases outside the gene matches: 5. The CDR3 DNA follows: TGTGCCAGCAGTTCCGGGGGGGCTCCCTCCTACGAGCAGTACTTC. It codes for CASSSGGAPSYEQYF.

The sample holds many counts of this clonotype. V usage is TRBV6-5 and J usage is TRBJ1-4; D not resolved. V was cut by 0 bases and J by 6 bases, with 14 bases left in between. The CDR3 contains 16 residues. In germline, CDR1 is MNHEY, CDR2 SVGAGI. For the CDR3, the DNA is TGTGCCAGCAGTTACTCGAGGGCGGGGAGATATGAAAAACTGTTTTTT. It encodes CASSYSRAGRYEKLFF.

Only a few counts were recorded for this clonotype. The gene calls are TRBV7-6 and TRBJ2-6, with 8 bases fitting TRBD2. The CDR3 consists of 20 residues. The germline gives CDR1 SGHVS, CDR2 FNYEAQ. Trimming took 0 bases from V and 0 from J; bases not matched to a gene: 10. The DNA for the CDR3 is TGTGCCAGCAGCTTAGCCCCCCTTGCGGGGGGAAGCTCTGGGGCCAACGTCCTGACTTTC. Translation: CASSLAPLAGGSSGANVLTF.

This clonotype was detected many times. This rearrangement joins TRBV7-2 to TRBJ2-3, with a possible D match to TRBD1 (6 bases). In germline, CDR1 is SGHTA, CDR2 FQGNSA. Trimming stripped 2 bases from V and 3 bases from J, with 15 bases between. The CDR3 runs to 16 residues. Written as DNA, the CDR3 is TGTGCCAGCAGCTTATCGGATACAGGGCGGACAGATACGCAGTATTTT. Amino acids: CASSLSDTGRTDTQYF.

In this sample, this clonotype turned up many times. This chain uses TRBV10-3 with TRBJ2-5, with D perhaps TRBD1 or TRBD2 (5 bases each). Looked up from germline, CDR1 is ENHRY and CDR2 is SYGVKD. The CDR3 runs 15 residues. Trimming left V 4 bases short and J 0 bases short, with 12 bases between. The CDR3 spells CAISGGGGDQETQYF. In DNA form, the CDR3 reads TGTGCCATCAGTGGGGGCGGAGGCGACCAAGAGACCCAGTACTTC.